These 29 T cell receptor beta chains originate from one sample sequenced in a study of chemoradiotherapy in HPV16-positive cancers. Assay used: immunoSEQ multiplex PCR; TCRdb lists only in-frame clones, some missing. The sample lists approximately 23,000 clones, just under 75% occurring once. The sample was gathered from a patient who underwent chemoradiotherapy. The receptors were gathered from a human donor with HPV-associated anogenital cancer.

The chain is built from TRBV4-1 and TRBJ2-7; D is unclear. CDR3 length: 16 residues. Trimming took 0 bases from V and 4 from J, leaving 16 bases between them. The germline V gene has CDR1 MGHRA and CDR2 YSYEKL. CDR3 bases: TGCGCCAGCAGCCAAGACTCCACCGCCTCAGCGTACGAGCAGTACTTC. Its translation is CASSQDSTASAYEQYF.

The V gene is TRBV6-5, the J gene TRBJ2-7; D possibly corresponds to TRBD1 (6 bases). V was pared by 5 bases and J by 5 bases, with 16 bases between. CDR1 and CDR2 (germline): MNHEY, SVGAGI. CDR3 length: 14 residues. CDR3 in amino acids: CASSRTQGYHEQYF. CDR3 in DNA: TGTGCCAGCAGTCGGACACAGGGATACCACGAGCAGTACTTC.

V gene TRBV6-1 combines with J gene TRBJ2-3; 9 bases are a match to TRBD1. V lost 2 bases to trimming and J lost 2 bases; unmatched junction nucleotides: 5. The CDR3 consists of 16 residues. Germline V gives CDR1 MNHNS, CDR2 SASEGT. The CDR3 spells CASSEFGQGLTDTQYF. CDR3 in DNA: TGTGCCAGCAGTGAATTTGGACAGGGGCTCACAGATACGCAGTATTTT.

J is TRBJ2-7 and V is TRBV27; 7 bases line up with TRBD1. CDR1 and CDR2 from the germline V gene are MNHEY and SMNVEV (reference sequence). Trimming cost V 3 bases and J 3 bases; bases outside gene matches: 5. The CDR3 contains 14 residues. DNA of the CDR3: TGTGCCAGCAGTTTCCAGACAGGGCACTACGAGCAGTACTTC. Protein sequence: CASSFQTGHYEQYF.

The rearrangement uses TRBV15 and TRBJ1-5; possibly TRBD1 for D (5 bases). Germline V gene lookup returns CDR1 LNHNV and CDR2 YYDKDF (reference sequence). Trimming cost V 0 bases and J 0 bases, with 21 bases left between them. The CDR3 consists of 20 residues. CDR3 in amino acids: CATSRDSGQTHLPSNQPQHF. In DNA, the CDR3 is TGTGCCACCAGCAGAGATTCGGGGCAGACCCATCTACCTAGCAATCAGCCCCAGCATTTT.

The CDR3 nucleotides are TGTGCCAGCAGCCAAGATGATAGGAAGGGTATCGATACGCAGTATTTT. It specifies CASSQDDRKGIDTQYF. This chain connects TRBV4-2 to TRBJ2-3; no clear D gene. V lost 0 bases and J 6 bases, leaving 16 bases between the germline ends. The CDR3 loop spans 16 amino acids. Germline lookup yields CDR1 LGHNA and CDR2 YNFKEQ.

The CDR3 sequence is CAISESRGGRETQYF. DNA for the CDR3: TGTGCCATCAGTGAGTCGAGGGGGGGCCGGGAGACCCAGTACTTC. This sequence joins TRBV10-3 and TRBJ2-5; TRBD2 is a possible D gene (7 bases). V shed 0 bases and J shed 5 bases, with 13 bases lying between them. The CDR3 is made up of 15 amino acids. The germline CDR1 and CDR2 sequences are ENHRY and SYGVKD.

The chain combines TRBV6-1 with TRBJ1-5; D perhaps matches TRBD1 (5 bases). V lost 2 bases, J lost 5 bases, and 13 bases lay in between. CDR1 and CDR2 (germline): MNHNS, SASEGT. The CDR3 contains 15 residues. The CDR3 loop reads CASSERAGKDQPQHF. The CDR3 DNA is TGTGCCAGCAGTGAAAGGGCAGGGAAGGATCAGCCCCAGCATTTT.

The V gene is TRBV5-1, the J gene TRBJ1-3, with D perhaps TRBD1 (6 bases). CDR3 length: 16 amino acids. Between the trimmed V and J ends, which lost 3 bases and 2 bases, there was a span of 15 bases. The germline V gene encodes CDR1 SGHRS and CDR2 YFSETQ. CDR3 in amino acids: CASSSGIRGPGNTIYF. CDR3 bases: TGCGCCAGCAGCTCCGGAATCAGGGGCCCTGGAAACACCATATATTTT.

The chain recombines TRBV5-4 with TRBJ2-7; 7 bases line up with TRBD1. In germline, CDR1 is SGHNT, CDR2 YYREEE (reference sequence). The CDR3 spans 14 residues. With 5 bases clipped from V and 7 bases from J, the junction kept 12 bases outside the gene matches. CDR3 region: CASSPQGLTGEQYF. The CDR3, as DNA: TGTGCCAGCAGTCCACAGGGGCTGACGGGGGAGCAGTACTTC. Looking up the rest from reference TRBV5-4 and TRBJ2-7 gives the full variable domain: ETGVTQSPTHLIKTRGQQVTLRCSSQSGHNTVSWYQQALGQGPQFIFQYYREEENGRGNFPPRFSGLQFPNYSSELNVNALELDDSALYLCASSPQGLTGEQYFGPGTRLTVT.

This clone is a singleton in its sample. This rearrangement joins TRBV6-4 to TRBJ2-1, with D perhaps TRBD1 (5 bases). The germline gives CDR1 MRHNA, CDR2 SNTAGT. Trimming removed 0 bases at V and 7 bases at J, with 10 bases between. The CDR3 totals 14 residues. CDR3 DNA: TGTGCCAGCAGTGACTCGACAGAAGGGAATGAGCAGTTCTTC. Translated, it gives CASSDSTEGNEQFF.

The V gene is TRBV6-1, the J gene TRBJ2-7; tentative D call: TRBD1 (5 bases). CDR3 length equals 15 residues. Germline loops: CDR1 MNHNS, CDR2 SASEGT. The V end was cut by 0 bases, the J end by 1 base, with 10 bases between. The CDR3, as DNA: TGTGCCAGCAGTGAAGCTCGACAGCAGTCCTACGAGCAGTACTTC. Translation gives CASSEARQQSYEQYF.

This clone appeared a few times. This rearrangement joins TRBV19 to TRBJ2-1; 8 bases map to TRBD2. CDR1 LNHDA and CDR2 SQIVND come from the germline V gene (reference sequence). The CDR3 runs 17 residues. V gave up 0 bases and J gave up 1 base; unmatched junction bases: 5. The CDR3 sequence: CASSIDYPSGSYNEQFF. The CDR3 DNA reads TGTGCCAGTAGTATAGATTACCCTAGCGGGTCCTACAATGAGCAGTTCTTC.

The chain carries TRBV14 and TRBJ2-2; 7 nucleotides agree with TRBD1. Germline trimming cut 8 bases from V and 5 bases from J; bases unmatched to any gene: 11. The CDR3 has 15 amino acids. From germline, CDR1 is SGHDN and CDR2 FVKESK. The CDR3 nucleotides are TGTGCCAGCCAGAGACAGGGAGAAAGGACCGGGGAGCTGTTTTTT. As protein: CASQRQGERTGELFF.

This chain connects TRBV4-1 to TRBJ2-3; TRBD2 matches at 9 bases. V was pared by 1 base and J by 2 bases, with 13 bases of the junction left unmatched. Looked up from germline, CDR1 is MGHRA and CDR2 is YSYEKL. CDR3 size: 19 residues. CDR3 nucleotides: TGCGCCAGCAGCCAAGCCCGTGTGGCGGGGGGGCTGTACACAGATACGCAGTATTTT. Translated, it gives CASSQARVAGGLYTDTQYF.

This chain connects TRBV5-8 to TRBJ1-5, with 7 bases identical to TRBD1. Trimming cost V 4 bases and J 5 bases; bases outside gene matches: 9. Germline V lookup: CDR1 SGHTS, CDR2 YDEGEE. CDR3 size: 15 residues. The CDR3 here is CASSRYPDRDQPQHF. In DNA form, the CDR3 reads TGTGCCAGCAGCCGATACCCTGACAGGGATCAGCCCCAGCATTTT.

This clone was detected a few times. The V gene is TRBV2, the J gene TRBJ1-5; no firm D call. V gave up 8 bases and J gave up 4 bases, with 6 bases separating them. The germline CDR1 and CDR2 sequences are SNHLY and FYNNEI. CDR3 length: 11 amino acids. The CDR3 reads CASGVNQPQHF. CDR3 DNA sequence: TGTGCCAGCGGAGTGAATCAGCCCCAGCATTTT.

This rearrangement joins TRBV11-2 to TRBJ1-1, with no clear D. Germline lookup yields CDR1 SGHAT and CDR2 FQNNGV. V gave up 0 bases and J gave up 0 bases, with 8 bases separating them. The CDR3 runs 15 residues. CDR3 sequence reads: CASSLEVIMNTEAFF. The CDR3 region has the DNA TGTGCCAGCAGCTTAGAAGTGATTATGAACACTGAAGCTTTCTTT.

The rearrangement links TRBV10-3 to TRBJ1-5; 10 positions match TRBD1. Germline V gene data show CDR1 as ENHRY and CDR2 as SYGVKD. V dropped 6 bases and J dropped 5; count of bases not matched to a gene: 7. CDR3 length: 15 residues. The CDR3 spells CAIRPGTGDYQPQHF. CDR3 nucleotide sequence: TGTGCCATCAGACCCGGGACAGGGGATTATCAGCCCCAGCATTTT.

This chain links TRBV7-9 with TRBJ1-2; D unresolved. Germline CDR1 reads SEHNR; CDR2 reads FQNEAQ (reference sequence). V lost 5 bases to trimming and J lost 1 base, with 14 bases between them. CDR3 length: 15 residues. DNA for the CDR3: TGTGCCAGCAGCACCGAAAACACAGATAACTATGGCTACACCTTC. Translation: CASSTENTDNYGYTF.

The V call is TRBV21-1, the J call TRBJ2-7; the listed D gene, TRBD1, was not tested against the DNA. TRBV21-1 is flagged as a pseudogene. This CDR3 spans 18 amino acids. The DNA of the CDR3 is TGTGCCAGCAGTCTTTGGACAGGGACCGCCCCGAGCTCCTACGAGCAGTACTTC. Amino acids: CASSLWTGTAPSSYEQYF.

This clone has just a few counts. The chain combines TRBV12-5 with TRBJ2-1; D is possibly TRBD1 or TRBD2 (5 bases each). Trimming removed 5 bases from V and 9 bases from J, with 14 bases in between. CDR1 and CDR2 from the germline V gene are LGHNT and FRNRAP. The CDR3 length is 13 residues. The CDR3 region has the DNA TGTGCTAGTGGTCTAGGGACGTTCCGTGAGCAGTTCTTC. Translation: CASGLGTFREQFF. The full variable domain, in which reference TRBV12-5 and TRBJ2-1 provide the parts outside the CDR3, is DARVTQTPRHKVTEMGQEVTMRCQPILGHNTVFWYRQTMMQGLELLAYFRNRAPLDDSGMPKDRFSAEMPDATLATLKIQPSEPRDSAVYFCASGLGTFREQFFGPGTRLTVL.

This clone has a single count. The chain is built from TRBV7-9 and TRBJ1-2; 7 bases align to TRBD1. The CDR3 runs to 13 residues. Looked up from germline, CDR1 is SEHNR and CDR2 is FQNEAQ (reference sequence). V lost 3 bases to trimming and J lost 5 bases; unmatched junction nucleotides: 3. Here the CDR3 reads CASSFAGGYGYTF. The CDR3 DNA follows: TGTGCCAGCAGCTTTGCAGGGGGGTATGGCTACACCTTC.

The chain has TRBV7-9 and TRBJ2-6; a weak D match, TRBD1 (6 bases). The CDR3 totals 16 residues. Trimming removed 2 bases from V and 3 bases from J, with 11 bases in between. CDR1 and CDR2 (germline): SEHNR, FQNEAQ (reference sequence). The CDR3 spells CASSLSGAGGANVLTF. The CDR3 DNA is TGTGCCAGCAGCTTATCAGGGGCAGGTGGGGCCAACGTCCTGACTTTC.

The chain combines TRBV5-1 with TRBJ2-7; 8 bases match TRBD1. CDR1 SGHRS and CDR2 YFSETQ come from the germline V gene. The CDR3 sequence is 14 residues long. With V trimmed by 4 bases and J by 5 bases, 8 bases remained unmatched. As DNA, the CDR3 is TGCGCCAGCAGCCTTGGACAGGGTAGGGACGAGCAGTACTTC. Its protein product is CASSLGQGRDEQYF.

The chain carries TRBV6-5 and TRBJ2-5; the D gene is possibly TRBD2 (6 bases). The ends were cut back, 2 bases at V and 7 bases at J, with 14 bases in the middle. CDR1 is MNHEY, CDR2 SVGAGI, per germline. CDR3 size: 14 residues. The CDR3 coding sequence is TGTGCCAGCAGTTACGGCGAGGGTAGCGGGACCCAGTACTTC. Translation gives CASSYGEGSGTQYF.

V usage is TRBV19 and J usage is TRBJ1-2, with unresolved D. CDR1 is LNHDA, CDR2 SQIVND, per germline (reference sequence). This CDR3 comprises 11 residues. Trimming took off 2 bases at V and 8 bases at J, with 6 bases between the two ends. The CDR3 region is CASSILGGYTF. The CDR3 bases are TGTGCCAGTAGTATATTGGGGGGCTACACCTTC. Filled out from reference TRBV19 and TRBJ1-2, the complete variable domain reads DGGITQSPKYLFRKEGQNVTLSCEQNLNHDAMYWYRQDPGQGLRLIYYSQIVNDFQKGDIAEGYSVSREKKESFPLTVTSAQKNPTAFYLCASSILGGYTFGSGTRLTVV.

The chain carries TRBV6-6 and TRBJ1-2, with 7 bases that match TRBD1. The ends lost 7 bases at V and 5 bases at J; junction bases unmatched: 10. Per germline, CDR1 MNHNY and CDR2 SVGAGI (reference sequence). The CDR3 loop spans 14 amino acids. CDR3 loop: CASTLGTALYGYTF. The CDR3 DNA is TGTGCCAGCACCCTCGGGACAGCATTATATGGCTACACCTTC.

This chain joins TRBV28 and TRBJ2-6, with no clear D. This CDR3 contains 17 residues. CDR1 is MDHEN, CDR2 SYDVKM, per germline. Trimming took 7 bases from V and 2 from J, leaving 18 bases between them. The CDR3 reads CASTFTGQVTGANVLTF. The CDR3 nucleotides are TGTGCCAGCACCTTCACGGGTCAGGTTACTGGGGCCAACGTCCTGACTTTC.